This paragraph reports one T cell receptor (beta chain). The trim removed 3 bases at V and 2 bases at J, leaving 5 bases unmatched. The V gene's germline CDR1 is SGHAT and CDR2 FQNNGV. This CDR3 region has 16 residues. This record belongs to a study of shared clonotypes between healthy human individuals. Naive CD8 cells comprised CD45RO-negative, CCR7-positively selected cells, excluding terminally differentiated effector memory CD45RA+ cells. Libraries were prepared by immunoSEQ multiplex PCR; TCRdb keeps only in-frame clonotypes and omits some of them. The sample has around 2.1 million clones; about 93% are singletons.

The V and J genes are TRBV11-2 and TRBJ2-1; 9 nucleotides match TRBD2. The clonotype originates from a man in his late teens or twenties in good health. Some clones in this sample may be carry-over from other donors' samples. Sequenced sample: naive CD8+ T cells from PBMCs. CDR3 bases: TGTGCCAGCAGCTTCCGAGCGGGAGGCACCTACAATGAGCAGTTCTTC. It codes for CASSFRAGGTYNEQFF.